This T cell receptor (beta chain) was identified during a study of T-cell memory formation after mild COVID-19. Study details: Across donors, TCR clusters were largely donor specific. Study results and limitations: Later expanders leaned CD4+, whereas clones that contracted between day 15 and 85 were balanced CD4/CD8. Pre-infection memory showed some responding clones, and this suggested that cross-reactive memory joined. Contracting CD4+ clones were located mainly in CM and EM, and CD8+ clones in EMRA.

Points on this clonotype: The antigen is undetermined.

Trimming took 6 bases from V and 2 from J; bases not matched to a gene: 12. The CDR3 is made up of 15 amino acids. Germline CDR1 is DFQATT and CDR2 is SNEGSKA (reference sequence). TCRdb used MiXCR to reprocess the 5' RACE reads, holding one entry per CDR3 protein. The sample has about 400,000 distinct CDR3 sequences, 20% to 30% seen once. This TCR derives from an adult woman who had mild COVID-19 (a few samples of this study predate the infection). Cell type and time point are not known. The chain is built from TRBV20-1 and TRBJ2-7, with TRBD1 identical over 8 bases. Material for sequencing was PBMCs or a T cell subset sorted from them (not recorded which). CDR3 nucleotides: TGCAGTGCCAAAGTAGGGGACAGGAACACCTACGAGCAGTACTTC. It is translated as CSAKVGDRNTYEQYF.